The 16 T cell receptor delta chains below were found in one sample sequenced in a study of delta chains in infants with herpesvirus infections. TCR cDNA was made from PBMC RNA with gamma- and delta-chain-specific primers. TCRdb reanalysed the RT-PCR reads via CATT. The data contain 1,000 to 1,500 delta-chain clones, about 33% of them seen just once; the ten biggest clones take up about 22%. Here the sequenced sample was peripheral blood, taken at time point 2 of longitudinal follow-up. The receptors were gathered from a human donor who was a Ugandan infant, either HIV-exposed or HIV-unexposed (not recorded which).

This clone came up a few times. The rearrangement links TRDV1 to TRDJ1; TRDD3 matches 12 bases. This CDR3 has 21 amino acids. In germline, CDR1 is TSWWSYY, CDR2 QGS. The ends lost 3 bases at V and 0 bases at J; junction bases unmatched: 17. In nucleotides, the CDR3 is TGTGCTCTTGGGGACGGTTCCTACGGGTACTGGGGGATACCTTACACCGATAAACTCATCTTT. It specifies CALGDGSYGYWGIPYTDKLIF.

The table lists this clone with a few counts. A single base is all that separates this from a far larger clone, so a read error is likely. The CDR3 is CALGFTPYWGMDTDKLIF. Written as DNA, the CDR3 is TGTGCTCTTGGGTTCACTCCGTACTGGGGGATGGACACCGATAAACTCATCTTT. The chain is built from TRDV1 and TRDJ1, with 10 bases identical to TRDD3. J was trimmed by 0 bases and V by 5 bases; bases with no gene match: 12. CDR1 is TSWWSYY and CDR2 is QGS in the germline V gene. The CDR3 totals 18 residues.

On this clone: The likely explanation is a read error, given a far larger clone one base away. The chain links TRDV1 to TRDJ1; D perhaps matches TRDD2 (9 bases). The V end was cut by 6 bases, the J end by 10 bases, with 30 bases between. The CDR3 spans 17 residues. Germline loops: CDR1 TSWWSYY, CDR2 QGS. CDR3 sequence: CALGLPTPLWGRPGLIF. The CDR3 nucleotides read TGTGCTCTTGGCCTTCCTACGCCCCTCTGGGGGAGACCGGGACTCATCTTT.

About this clone: Other DNA sequences of this sample code for an identical CDR3. J is TRDJ1 and V is TRDV1; 12 bases match TRDD3. CDR1 and CDR2 from the germline V gene are TSWWSYY and QGS. J was trimmed by 0 bases and V by 3 bases; bases with no gene match: 23. CDR3 length: 23 amino acids. The CDR3 protein is CALGDYQSPTGGYCFLYTDKLIF. Written as DNA, the CDR3 is TGTGCTCTTGGGGATTACCAATCCCCCACTGGGGGATACTGTTTCTTGTACACCGATAAACTCATCTTT.

This chain connects TRDV1 to TRDJ1; D possibly corresponds to TRDD3 (6 bases). The V end lost 1 base, the J end lost 3 bases, and 21 bases lay between the germline ends. Germline-derived CDR1 and CDR2 are TSWWSYY and QGS. CDR3 length: 18 residues. CDR3 amino acids: CALGEPTSYWAWADKLIF. DNA of the CDR3: TGTGCTCTTGGGGAACCAACCTCGTACTGGGCATGGGCCGATAAACTCATCTTT.

Only a few counts were recorded for this clone. The rearrangement links TRDV1 to TRDJ1; 9 bases are a match to TRDD3. The germline V gene has CDR1 TSWWSYY and CDR2 QGS. The CDR3 contains 16 residues. V shed 5 bases and J 3 bases; nucleotides not matched to a gene: 10. The CDR3 region has the DNA TGTGCTCTTGGGAGTCCGTACTGGGGGACCTCCGATAAACTCATCTTT. Protein sequence: CALGSPYWGTSDKLIF.

By sample fraction, this clone is large. The chain couples TRAV23/DV6 to TRDJ1, with 8 bases that match TRDD3. The CDR3 length is 22 residues. With V trimmed by 0 bases and J by 1 base, 26 bases remained unmatched. The germline V gene has CDR1 NTAFDY and CDR2 IRPDVSE (reference sequence). CDR3 region: CAASTISLPSPYWGFFTDKLIF. The CDR3 DNA reads TGTGCAGCAAGCACTATTTCCCTACCTTCCCCCTACTGGGGGTTTTTCACCGATAAACTCATCTTT.

J is TRDJ1 and V is TRAV38-2/DV8, with D uncertain. With 4 bases removed from V and 2 bases from J, the gap between germline ends came to 15 bases. The CDR3 is 15 amino acids. Germline assignment: CDR1 TSESDYY and CDR2 QEAYKQQN. CDR3 amino acids: CAYRPCHPPTDKLIF. In nucleotides, the CDR3 is TGTGCTTATAGGCCATGCCACCCCCCTACCGATAAACTCATCTTT.

By sample share, this clone is large. V usage is TRDV2 and J usage is TRDJ1; 11 bases align to TRDD3. CDR3 length: 15 amino acids. The ends lost 0 bases at V and 7 bases at J; junction bases unmatched: 6. The germline V gene encodes CDR1 GEAIGNYY and CDR2 EKD. Here the CDR3 DNA reads TGTGCCTGTGACACCGGAGGCTGGGGGATACCTAAACTCATCTTT. Amino acids: CACDTGGWGIPKLIF.

This clone is judged medium-sized. This rearrangement joins TRAV23/DV6 to TRDJ1; either TRDD2 or TRDD3 may supply D (8 bases each). Germline V gene data show CDR1 as NTAFDY and CDR2 as IRPDVSE (reference sequence). The CDR3 is 19 residues long. The CDR3 sequence: CAVRSLPTGGPLHTDKLIF. In DNA, the CDR3 is TGTGCTGTGAGATCTCTTCCTACTGGGGGCCCCCTCCACACCGATAAACTCATCTTT.

This clone has a single count. One base separates it from a far larger clone, so it is likely a read error. The J gene is TRDJ1, the V gene TRDV1; 10 nucleotides match TRDD3. This CDR3 is 20 amino acids long. CDR1 and CDR2 from the germline V gene are TSWWSYY and QGS. V trimming: 0 bases; J trimming: 3 bases; junction bases outside the gene matches: 16. The CDR3 nucleotides are TGTGCTCTTGGGGAACTAACCCCTTCTTACTGGGGGATGGGAGCCGATAAACTCATCTTT. This translates into CALGELTPSYWGMGADKLIF.

Regarding this clone: This may come from a read error, since a much larger clone is one base off. This rearrangement joins TRDV1 to TRDJ1, with 8 bases matching TRDD3. The CDR3 runs 24 residues. Germline CDR1 TSWWSYY, CDR2 QGS. The CDR3 coding sequence is TGTGCTCTTGGGGACCGTGACAAGTACTGGGGGCTCCGGCCGGGTCTATTGTACACCCATAAACTCATCTTT. Residues: CALGDRDKYWGLRPGLLYTHKLIF.

This clone is medium-sized. The J gene is TRDJ1, the V gene TRDV3; TRDD3 matches 10 bases. This CDR3 region has 15 residues. V was pared by 1 base and J by 7 bases, with 12 bases of the junction left unmatched. In germline, CDR1 is TVYSNPD, CDR2 GDNSRS (reference sequence). In DNA form, the CDR3 reads TGTGCCTTTAACTATTTCCTATGGGGGATACCTAAACTCATCTTT. This codes for CAFNYFLWGIPKLIF.

By share, this clone counts as medium-sized. The chain uses TRDV1 and TRDJ1, with 7 bases lining up with TRDD3. The CDR3 runs to 19 residues. The germline CDR1 and CDR2 sequences are TSWWSYY and QGS. V lost 2 bases to trimming and J lost 0 bases; unmatched junction nucleotides: 15. The CDR3 loop reads CALGELAPLLGINTDKLIF. In nucleotides, the CDR3 is TGTGCTCTTGGGGAATTGGCTCCCTTACTGGGGATAAACACCGATAAACTCATCTTT.

With regard to this clone: Given a far larger clone just one base away, this is likely a sequencing read error. Other DNA sequences of this sample code for an identical CDR3. V gene TRDV1 combines with J gene TRDJ1; D ambiguous. Per the germline V gene, CDR1 is TSWWSYY and CDR2 is QGS. The CDR3 length is 18 residues. CDR3 in amino acids: CALGEPSLLYPWTDKLIF. In DNA form, the CDR3 reads TGTGCTCTTGGGGAACCCTCGTTACTGTACCCTTGGACCGATAAACTCATTTTT.

This clone is large in the sample. The V and J genes are TRAV29/DV5 and TRDJ1; 10 nucleotides line up with TRDD3. The CDR3 runs to 18 residues. V was pared by 2 bases and J by 0 bases, with 13 bases of the junction left unmatched. Per germline, CDR1 NSMFDY and CDR2 ISSIKDK. The CDR3 DNA sequence: TGTGCAGCAAGGAATACCTTTTACTGGGGGATTGACACCGATAAACTCATCTTT. Translating gives CAARNTFYWGIDTDKLIF.